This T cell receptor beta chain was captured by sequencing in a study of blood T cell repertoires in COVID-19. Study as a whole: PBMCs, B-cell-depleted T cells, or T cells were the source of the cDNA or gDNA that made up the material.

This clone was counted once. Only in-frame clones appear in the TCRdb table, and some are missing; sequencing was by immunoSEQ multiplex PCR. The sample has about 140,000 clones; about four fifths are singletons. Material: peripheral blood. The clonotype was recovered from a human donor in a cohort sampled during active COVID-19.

CDR3 sequence reads: CASSQGAVTYF. The CDR3 DNA follows: TGCGCCAGCAGCCAAGGGGCAGTTACGTACTTC. This chain connects TRBV4-3 to TRBJ2-7; D remains ambiguous. V was clipped by 1 base and J by 12 bases, with 10 bases between them. The CDR3 is made up of 11 amino acids. CDR1 and CDR2 (germline): LGHNA, YSLEER.